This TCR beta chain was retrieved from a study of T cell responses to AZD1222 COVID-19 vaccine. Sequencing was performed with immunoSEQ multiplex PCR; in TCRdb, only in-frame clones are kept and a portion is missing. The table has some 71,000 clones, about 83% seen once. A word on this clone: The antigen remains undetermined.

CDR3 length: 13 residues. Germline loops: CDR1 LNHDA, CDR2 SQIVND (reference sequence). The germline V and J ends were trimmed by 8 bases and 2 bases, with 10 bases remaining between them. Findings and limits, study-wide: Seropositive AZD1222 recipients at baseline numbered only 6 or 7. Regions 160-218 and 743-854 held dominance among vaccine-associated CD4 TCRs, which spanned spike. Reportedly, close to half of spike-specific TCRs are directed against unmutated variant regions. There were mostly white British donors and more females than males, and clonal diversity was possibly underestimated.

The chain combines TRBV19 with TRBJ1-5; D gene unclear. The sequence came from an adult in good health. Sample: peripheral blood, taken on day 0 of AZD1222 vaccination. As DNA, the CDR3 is TGTGCCAGTTCTTCTGTGGGCAATCAGCCCCAGCATTTT. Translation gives CASSSVGNQPQHF.